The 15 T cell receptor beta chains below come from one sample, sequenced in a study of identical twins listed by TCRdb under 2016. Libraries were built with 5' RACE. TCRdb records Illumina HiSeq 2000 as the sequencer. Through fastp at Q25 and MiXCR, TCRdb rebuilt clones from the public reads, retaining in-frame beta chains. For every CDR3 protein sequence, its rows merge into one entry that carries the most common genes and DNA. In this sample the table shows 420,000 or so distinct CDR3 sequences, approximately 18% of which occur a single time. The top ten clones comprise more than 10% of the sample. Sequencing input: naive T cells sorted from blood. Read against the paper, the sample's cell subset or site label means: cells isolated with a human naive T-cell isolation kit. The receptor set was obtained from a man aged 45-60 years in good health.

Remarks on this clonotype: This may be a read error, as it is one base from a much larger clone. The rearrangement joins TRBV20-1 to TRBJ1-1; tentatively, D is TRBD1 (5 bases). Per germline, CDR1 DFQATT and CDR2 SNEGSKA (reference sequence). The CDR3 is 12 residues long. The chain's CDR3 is CSAVVRGTEPFF. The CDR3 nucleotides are TGCAGTGCTGTGGTAAGGGGCACTGAACCTTTCTTT.

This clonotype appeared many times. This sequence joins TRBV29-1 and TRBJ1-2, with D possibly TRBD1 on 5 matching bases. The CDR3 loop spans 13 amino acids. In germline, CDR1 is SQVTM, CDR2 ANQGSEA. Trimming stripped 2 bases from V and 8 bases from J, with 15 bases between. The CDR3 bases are TGCAGCGTTGAAAAAGGCGGGGGTCGGGGCTACACCTTC. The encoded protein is CSVEKGGGRGYTF.

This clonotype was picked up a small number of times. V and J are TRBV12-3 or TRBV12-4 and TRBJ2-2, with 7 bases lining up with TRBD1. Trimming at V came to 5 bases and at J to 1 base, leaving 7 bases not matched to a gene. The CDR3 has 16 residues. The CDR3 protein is CASSLRQGWNTGELFF. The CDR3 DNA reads TGTGCCAGCAGTCTTAGACAGGGATGGAACACCGGGGAGCTGTTTTTT.

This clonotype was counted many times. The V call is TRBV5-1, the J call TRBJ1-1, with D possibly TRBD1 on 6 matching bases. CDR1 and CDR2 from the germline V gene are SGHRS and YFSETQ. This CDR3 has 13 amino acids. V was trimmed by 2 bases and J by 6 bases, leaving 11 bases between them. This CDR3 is CASSFRGKAEAFF. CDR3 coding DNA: TGCGCCAGCAGCTTCAGGGGAAAGGCTGAAGCTTTCTTT.

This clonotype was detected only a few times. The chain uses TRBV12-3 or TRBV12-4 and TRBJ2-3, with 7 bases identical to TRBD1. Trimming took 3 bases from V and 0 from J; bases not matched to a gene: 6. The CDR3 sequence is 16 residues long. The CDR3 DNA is TGTGCCAGCAGTTTCGGACAGGTTTCTAGCACAGATACGCAGTATTTT. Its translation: CASSFGQVSSTDTQYF.

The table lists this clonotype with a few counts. The CDR3 spells CSAPGHPRNTIYF. The CDR3 DNA sequence: TGCAGTGCCCCGGGGCACCCTAGAAACACCATATATTTT. The chain carries TRBV20-1 and TRBJ1-3; D may be TRBD1 (5 bases). The CDR3 sequence is 13 residues long. V dropped 6 bases and J dropped 5 bases, with 14 bases sitting between them. The germline V gene has CDR1 DFQATT and CDR2 SNEGSKA (reference sequence).

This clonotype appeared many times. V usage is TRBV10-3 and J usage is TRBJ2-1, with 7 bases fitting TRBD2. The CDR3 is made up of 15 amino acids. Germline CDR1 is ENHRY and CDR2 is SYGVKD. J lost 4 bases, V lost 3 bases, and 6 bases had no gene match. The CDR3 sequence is CAISESGDAYNEQFF. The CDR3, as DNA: TGTGCCATCAGTGAAAGCGGGGACGCTTACAATGAGCAGTTCTTC.

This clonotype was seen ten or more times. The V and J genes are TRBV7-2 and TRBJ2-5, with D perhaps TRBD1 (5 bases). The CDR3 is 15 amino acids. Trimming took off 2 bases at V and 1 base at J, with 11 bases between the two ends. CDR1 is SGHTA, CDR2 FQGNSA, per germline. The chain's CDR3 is CASSLSVRGQETQYF. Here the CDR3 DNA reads TGTGCCAGCAGCTTATCGGTTAGGGGCCAAGAGACCCAGTACTTC.

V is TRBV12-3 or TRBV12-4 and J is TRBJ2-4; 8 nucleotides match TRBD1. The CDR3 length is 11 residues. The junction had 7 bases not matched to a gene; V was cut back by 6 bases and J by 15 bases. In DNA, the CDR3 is TGTGCCAGCAGCGACAGGGGCGCTCCGTACTTC. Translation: CASSDRGAPYF.

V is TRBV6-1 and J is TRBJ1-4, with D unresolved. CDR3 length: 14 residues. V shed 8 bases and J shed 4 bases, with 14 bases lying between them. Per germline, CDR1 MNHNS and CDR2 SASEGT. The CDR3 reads CASWPRALNEKLFF. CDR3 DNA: TGTGCCAGCTGGCCCCGGGCCCTTAATGAAAAACTGTTTTTT.

In DNA, the CDR3 is TGTGCCAGCAGCTTTTCCCAGGACAGCTACGAGCAGTACTTC. Amino acid sequence: CASSFSQDSYEQYF. V usage is TRBV7-2 and J usage is TRBJ2-7; D perhaps matches TRBD1 (6 bases). Trimming stripped 3 bases from V and 3 bases from J, with 12 bases between. CDR1 SGHTA and CDR2 FQGNSA come from the germline V gene. The CDR3 is made up of 14 amino acids.

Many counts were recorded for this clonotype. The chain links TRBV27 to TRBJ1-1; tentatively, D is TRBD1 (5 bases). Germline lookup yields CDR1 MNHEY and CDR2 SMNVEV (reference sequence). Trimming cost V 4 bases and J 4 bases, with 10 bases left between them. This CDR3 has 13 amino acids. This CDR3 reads CASSSQGPTEAFF. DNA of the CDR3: TGTGCCAGCAGTTCCCAGGGTCCCACTGAAGCTTTCTTT.

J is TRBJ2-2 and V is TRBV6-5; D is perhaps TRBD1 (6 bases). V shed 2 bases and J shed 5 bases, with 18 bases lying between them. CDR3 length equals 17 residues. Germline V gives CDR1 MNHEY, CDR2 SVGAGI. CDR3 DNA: TGTGCCAGCAGTTACCCTGGGAGAGGGGGAAGTACCGGGGAGCTGTTTTTT. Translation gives CASSYPGRGGSTGELFF.

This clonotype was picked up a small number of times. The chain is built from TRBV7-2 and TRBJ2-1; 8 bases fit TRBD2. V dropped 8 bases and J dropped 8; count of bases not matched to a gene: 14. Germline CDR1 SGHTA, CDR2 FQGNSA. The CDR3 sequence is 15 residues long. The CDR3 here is CASRARRGDQYEQFF. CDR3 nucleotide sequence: TGTGCCAGCCGAGCGAGGCGGGGGGACCAATATGAGCAGTTCTTC. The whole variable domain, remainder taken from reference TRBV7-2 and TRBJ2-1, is GAGVSQSPSNKVTEKGKDVELRCDPISGHTALYWYRQSLGQGLEFLIYFQGNSAPDKSGLPSDRFSAERTGGSVSTLTIQRTQQEDSAVYLCASRARRGDQYEQFFGPGTRLTVL.

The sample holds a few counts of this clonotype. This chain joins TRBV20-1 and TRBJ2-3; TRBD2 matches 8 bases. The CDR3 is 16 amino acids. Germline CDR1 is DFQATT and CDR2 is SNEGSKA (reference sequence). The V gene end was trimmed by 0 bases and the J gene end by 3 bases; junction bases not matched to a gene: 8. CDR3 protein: CSARDLVGRVTDTQYF. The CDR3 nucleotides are TGCAGTGCTAGAGATCTCGTCGGGAGGGTAACAGATACGCAGTATTTT.